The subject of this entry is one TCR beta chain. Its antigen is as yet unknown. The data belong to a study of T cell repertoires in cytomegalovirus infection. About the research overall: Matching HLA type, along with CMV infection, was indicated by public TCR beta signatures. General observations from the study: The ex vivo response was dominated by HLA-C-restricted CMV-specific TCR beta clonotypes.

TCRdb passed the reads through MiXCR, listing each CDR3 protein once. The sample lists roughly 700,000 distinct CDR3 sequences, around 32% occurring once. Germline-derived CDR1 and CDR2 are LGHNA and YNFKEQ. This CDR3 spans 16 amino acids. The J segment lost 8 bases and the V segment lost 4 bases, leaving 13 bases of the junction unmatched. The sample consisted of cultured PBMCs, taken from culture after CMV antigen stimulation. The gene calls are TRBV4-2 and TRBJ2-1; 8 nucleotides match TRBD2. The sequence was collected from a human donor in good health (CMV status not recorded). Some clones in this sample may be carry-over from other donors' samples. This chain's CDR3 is CASSPGGSGAWDEQFF. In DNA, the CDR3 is TGTGCCAGCAGCCCCGGGGGTAGCGGGGCGTGGGATGAGCAGTTCTTC.